This T cell receptor beta chain was identified during a study of T cell responses to AZD1222 COVID-19 vaccine. Notes on the study in general: Of spike-specific TCRs, nearly half reportedly target regions left unmutated in variants. Among vaccine-associated CD4 TCRs, coverage spanned spike, with dominance at 160-218 and 743-854. Increased Spike-specific TCR breadth and depth were observed after two AZD1222 doses.

Sequenced by immunoSEQ multiplex PCR; TCRdb stores in-frame clones only, minus some. The sample carries about 160,000 clones, more than 75% recorded once. Between the trimmed V and J ends, which lost 0 bases and 0 bases, there was a span of 6 bases. The CDR3 consists of 16 residues. CDR1 is SGHAT and CDR2 is FQNNGV in the germline V gene. Points on this clone: The target antigen is unknown.

Pooled samples include second doses given at about 4 or 12 weeks. The source of this sequence is an adult who received the AZD1222 COVID-19 vaccine. The chain combines TRBV11-2 with TRBJ2-6, with D unresolved. The sample in question was peripheral blood, obtained 28 days after the second AZD1222 dose. The CDR3: CASSLDIFSGANVLTF. CDR3 nucleotide sequence: TGTGCCAGCAGCTTAGATATCTTCTCTGGGGCCAACGTCCTGACTTTC.